These 24 T cell receptor beta chains came from one sample sequenced in a study of shared clonotypes between healthy human individuals. The assay was immunoSEQ multiplex PCR, and TCRdb's table has in-frame clones only and misses some. The table includes roughly 1,500,000 clones, approximately 98% detected once. Sequencing was performed on naive CD4+ T cells sorted from blood. Subset reported: CD45RA+ positively selected. Source of these receptors: a man younger than 40 in good health.

This sequence joins TRBV7-3 and TRBJ2-1; D is unclear. Germline CDR1 is SGHTA and CDR2 is FQGTGA. The CDR3 extends over 15 amino acids. V lost 2 bases to trimming and J lost 5 bases, with 13 bases between them. CDR3 protein: CASSLSLRAHNEQFF. Written as DNA, the CDR3 is TGTGCCAGCAGCTTATCTTTACGGGCGCACAATGAGCAGTTCTTC.

This sequence joins TRBV18 and TRBJ1-3, with D perhaps TRBD1 (5 bases). Germline V gives CDR1 KGHSH, CDR2 LQKENI. V was trimmed by 5 bases and J by 4 bases, leaving 15 bases between them. CDR3 length: 15 residues. The CDR3 bases are TGTGCCAGCTCAAGGAGACAGTCTTCCGGAAACACCATATATTTT. Encoded protein: CASSRRQSSGNTIYF.

The V and J genes are TRBV7-2 and TRBJ2-2, with D maybe TRBD1 (6 bases). CDR1 and CDR2 (germline): SGHTA, FQGNSA. The CDR3 is made up of 17 amino acids. The V gene lost 4 bases and the J gene lost 7 bases, with 22 bases spanning the gap. The CDR3 nucleotides are TGTGCCAGCAGCTCAAGGGGATGGACAGCTTTCGGCGGGGAGCTGTTTTTT. This sequence encodes CASSSRGWTAFGGELFF. Full variable domain (outside the CDR3, taken from reference TRBV7-2 and TRBJ2-2): GAGVSQSPSNKVTEKGKDVELRCDPISGHTALYWYRQSLGQGLEFLIYFQGNSAPDKSGLPSDRFSAERTGGSVSTLTIQRTQQEDSAVYLCASSSRGWTAFGGELFFGEGSRLTVL.

The chain is built from TRBV5-1 and TRBJ1-4; 10 bases map to TRBD1. V dropped 2 bases and J dropped 11; count of bases not matched to a gene: 3. This CDR3 contains 13 residues. Looked up from germline, CDR1 is SGHRS and CDR2 is YFSETQ. CDR3 nucleotide sequence: TGCGCCAGCAGCTTCGGGACAGGGGATAAACTGTTTTTT. This codes for CASSFGTGDKLFF.

This sequence joins TRBV2 and TRBJ2-1; 9 bases agree with TRBD2. The germline gives CDR1 SNHLY, CDR2 FYNNEI. V trimming: 4 bases; J trimming: 6 bases; junction bases outside the gene matches: 4. CDR3 length: 14 residues. CDR3 sequence (DNA): TGTGCCAGCAGTGCGGGACTAGCTGCCAATGAGCAGTTCTTC. This gives the protein CASSAGLAANEQFF.

V is TRBV28 and J is TRBJ2-7, with no clear D. Germline assignment: CDR1 MDHEN and CDR2 SYDVKM. The CDR3 runs to 12 residues. Trimming shortened V by 5 bases and J by 4 bases, and 9 bases separated the two germline ends. The CDR3: CASSIQRYEQYF. CDR3 nucleotide sequence: TGTGCCAGCAGTATTCAGAGATACGAGCAGTACTTC.

The chain uses TRBV7-2 and TRBJ2-3; D possibly uses TRBD1 or TRBD2 (7 bases each). Germline V gene sequence: CDR1 SGHTA, CDR2 FQGNSA. V lost 8 bases and J lost 3, with 18 bases in between. The CDR3 spans 15 residues. The CDR3 DNA is TGTGCCAGCGGAGTCCGACAGGGAGGGACAGATACGCAGTATTTT. Translated: CASGVRQGGTDTQYF.

For this clone: One junction end disagrees with the germline gene, perhaps due to a read error. This sequence joins TRBV19 and TRBJ2-7; 7 nucleotides align to TRBD1. The CDR3 consists of 13 residues. Per germline, CDR1 LNHDA and CDR2 SQIVND (reference sequence). The DNA of the CDR3 is TGTGCCACCGTAGACAGGGCCATGACTAAGCTTTTCTTC. The encoded protein is CATVDRAMTKLFF.

CDR3 nucleotides: TGTGCCAGTAGTGGCAGGGGGTCGAGTGAAAAACTGTTTTTT. This gives the protein CASSGRGSSEKLFF. The chain recombines TRBV19 with TRBJ1-4, with 7 nucleotides matching TRBD1. The V gene's germline CDR1 is LNHDA and CDR2 SQIVND (reference sequence). The V gene end was trimmed by 5 bases and the J gene end by 7 bases; junction bases not matched to a gene: 7. The CDR3 consists of 14 residues.

The chain couples TRBV6-4 to TRBJ2-1; tentatively, D is TRBD1 (6 bases). Looked up from germline, CDR1 is MRHNA and CDR2 is SNTAGT. The length of the CDR3 is 15 residues. V dropped 0 bases and J dropped 9 bases, with 15 bases sitting between them. CDR3 DNA: TGTGCCAGCAGTGACTCAGGGGGAGTCGCGACTGAGCAGTTCTTC. This codes for CASSDSGGVATEQFF.

The sample holds one count of this clone. The chain is built from TRBV7-8 and TRBJ1-1; D gene unclear. The CDR3 is 14 amino acids. V shed 2 bases and J shed 1 base, with 8 bases lying between them. Germline CDR1 is SGHVS and CDR2 is FQNEAQ. Here the CDR3 DNA reads TGTGCCAGCAGCTTAAAGTGGTCGAACACTGAAGCTTTCTTT. It is translated as CASSLKWSNTEAFF.

The V call is TRBV6-5, the J call TRBJ2-7; TRBD1 might be the D (7 bases). Deletions cut 4 bases from V and 5 bases from J, with 18 bases between. The germline V gene encodes CDR1 MNHEY and CDR2 SVGAGI. This CDR3 contains 15 residues. As DNA, the CDR3 is TGTGCCAGCAGTTCCGGGGCGGAGGGGGCCCACGAGCAGTACTTC. Translation: CASSSGAEGAHEQYF.

The rearrangement joins TRBV7-9 to TRBJ2-5, with D hard to call. V gave up 3 bases and J gave up 2 bases, with 7 bases separating them. CDR3 length equals 13 residues. Germline V lookup: CDR1 SEHNR, CDR2 FQNEAQ (reference sequence). CDR3 protein: CASSLSSQETQYF. The CDR3 bases are TGTGCCAGCAGCTTGAGCAGTCAAGAGACCCAGTACTTC.

The chain carries TRBV29-1 and TRBJ1-2; TRBD1 agrees at 8 bases. Germline V gene sequence: CDR1 SQVTM, CDR2 ANQGSEA. CDR3 size: 17 residues. The ends lost 7 bases at V and 0 bases at J; junction bases unmatched: 16. DNA of the CDR3: TGCAGCGCTCCGAACTGCTGGACAGGGACCGCTAACTATGGCTACACCTTC. Translation gives CSAPNCWTGTANYGYTF.

Here the CDR3 reads CASSYLGGSRTYEQYF. In DNA, the CDR3 is TGTGCCAGCAGTTACCTCGGAGGTAGCAGAACCTACGAGCAGTACTTC. The J gene is TRBJ2-7, the V gene TRBV6-5, with D possibly matching TRBD2 (5 bases). V was pared by 2 bases and J by 2 bases, with 16 bases between. The CDR3 contains 16 residues. Germline CDR1 MNHEY, CDR2 SVGAGI.

This chain links TRBV5-5 with TRBJ2-7; possible D gene TRBD1, 6 bases. Germline CDR1 and CDR2: SGHKS and YYEKEE (reference sequence). The CDR3 contains 14 residues. V lost 1 base and J 4 bases, leaving 12 bases between the germline ends. The CDR3 region is CASSLLGTIYEQYF. In nucleotides, the CDR3 is TGTGCCAGCAGCTTGCTCGGGACAATATACGAGCAGTACTTC.

J is TRBJ1-1 and V is TRBV28, with 8 nucleotides matching TRBD1. The CDR3 runs 17 residues. From germline, CDR1 is MDHEN and CDR2 SYDVKM. V dropped 2 bases and J dropped 6; count of bases not matched to a gene: 14. The CDR3 sequence: CASSLGTGPLGSAEAFF. For the CDR3, the DNA is TGTGCCAGCAGTTTAGGGACAGGCCCCTTGGGCAGCGCTGAAGCTTTCTTT.

The chain uses TRBV28 and TRBJ1-5; D perhaps matches TRBD1 (6 bases). The germline gives CDR1 MDHEN, CDR2 SYDVKM. This CDR3 spans 12 amino acids. V was clipped by 4 bases and J by 13 bases, with 14 bases between them. CDR3 nucleotide sequence: TGTGCCAGCAGTTCCACAGGGAAGCTACAGCATTTT. It yields the protein CASSSTGKLQHF.

The chain recombines TRBV7-3 with TRBJ2-3; TRBD1 agrees at 7 bases. The CDR3 spans 14 residues. The V and J ends lost 5 bases and 2 bases, in that order; junction bases with no gene match: 4. The germline CDR1 and CDR2 sequences are SGHTA and FQGTGA. CDR3 nucleotides: TGTGCCAGCAGCCACAGGGGATTCACAGATACGCAGTATTTT. It translates to CASSHRGFTDTQYF.

The chain carries TRBV29-1 and TRBJ2-1, with D uncertain. The CDR3 runs to 15 residues. The V end lost 3 bases, the J end lost 7 bases, and 19 bases lay between the germline ends. Germline CDR1 reads SQVTM; CDR2 reads ANQGSEA. The CDR3 nucleotides are TGCAGCGTTGAGATCGGGCCAGGTCCCCGAAATGAGCAGTTCTTC. It yields the protein CSVEIGPGPRNEQFF.

In the case of this clone: At the DNA level, this CDR3 is encoded by other sequences in the same sample as well. The V call is TRBV28, the J call TRBJ1-5; 10 bases match TRBD1. This CDR3 has 15 residues. The ends lost 3 bases at V and 4 bases at J; junction bases unmatched: 3. Germline values: CDR1 MDHEN, CDR2 SYDVKM. Here the CDR3 reads CASSFGDRGNQPQHF. The CDR3, as DNA: TGTGCCAGCAGTTTTGGGGACAGGGGAAATCAGCCCCAGCATTTT.

The CDR3 here is CASSFQGAEGGEAFF. CDR3 DNA: TGCGCCAGCAGCTTTCAAGGGGCCGAGGGGGGTGAAGCTTTCTTT. The V gene is TRBV5-1, the J gene TRBJ1-1; possibly TRBD1 for D (6 bases). Germline V gives CDR1 SGHRS, CDR2 YFSETQ. V was trimmed by 2 bases and J by 7 bases, leaving 18 bases between them. The CDR3 runs 15 residues.

This clone was recorded only once. The CDR3 is CASNQLGGGNQPQHF. CDR3 nucleotide sequence: TGTGCCAGCAATCAATTGGGAGGTGGAAATCAGCCCCAGCATTTT. This rearrangement joins TRBV28 to TRBJ1-5; D gene unclear. Germline values: CDR1 MDHEN, CDR2 SYDVKM. The CDR3 covers 15 residues. V shed 7 bases and J shed 4 bases, with 17 bases lying between them.

The chain recombines TRBV5-4 with TRBJ2-5; no firm D call. Germline values: CDR1 SGHNT, CDR2 YYREEE (reference sequence). The CDR3 contains 14 residues. Trimming took off 0 bases at V and 1 base at J, with 7 bases between the two ends. CDR3 DNA sequence: TGTGCCAGCAGCTTGGAAGGGCCCCAAGAGACCCAGTACTTC. Amino acid sequence: CASSLEGPQETQYF.